The 26 T cell receptor beta chains below come from one sample, sequenced in a study of T cell responses to AZD1222 COVID-19 vaccine. Sequencing used immunoSEQ multiplex PCR; TCRdb keeps in-frame clones, though not all of them. The repertoire has 250,000 to 300,000 clones, 85% to 95% of them found once; the top ten carry roughly 0.5%. The sample in question was peripheral blood, obtained 28 days after the second AZD1222 dose. The receptor source for this set is an adult who received the AZD1222 COVID-19 vaccine.

CDR3 in amino acids: CASSFSSGSLGVEQYF. The CDR3 DNA sequence: TGTGCCAGCAGCTTCTCTAGCGGGAGCCTAGGGGTCGAGCAGTACTTC. V is TRBV7-8 and J is TRBJ2-7; 10 positions match TRBD2. The germline V gene encodes CDR1 SGHVS and CDR2 FQNEAQ. This CDR3 region has 16 residues. The trim removed 3 bases at V and 6 bases at J, leaving 11 bases unmatched.

The V gene is TRBV9, the J gene TRBJ1-3; possibly TRBD1 for D (6 bases). Germline-derived CDR1 and CDR2 are SGDLS and YYNGEE. The V end lost 4 bases, the J end lost 0 bases, and 14 bases lay between the germline ends. This CDR3 region has 16 residues. CDR3 bases: TGTGCCAGCAGCACTCGGGGGACATACTCTGGAAACACCATATATTTT. It codes for CASSTRGTYSGNTIYF.

The chain has TRBV7-2 and TRBJ1-1, with a tentative D call TRBD1 (6 bases). The V and J ends lost 2 bases and 3 bases respectively, with 7 bases between them. Germline values: CDR1 SGHTA, CDR2 FQGNSA. The length of the CDR3 is 13 residues. The CDR3 sequence is CASSLRTDTEAFF. The CDR3 coding sequence is TGTGCCAGCAGCTTAAGGACAGACACTGAAGCTTTCTTT.

This chain links TRBV3-1 (or the pseudogene TRBV3-2) with TRBJ1-1, with a weak D call TRBD1 (5 bases). CDR3 length: 14 residues. Germline assignment: CDR1 LGHDT and CDR2 YNNKEL (reference sequence). V was trimmed by 1 base and J by 4 bases, leaving 10 bases between them. CDR3 region: CASSQGGVTTEAFF. The CDR3 DNA reads as TGTGCCAGCAGCCAAGGAGGGGTGACCACTGAAGCTTTCTTT.

The chain employs TRBV10-3 and TRBJ1-1; D is uncertain. The ends were cut back, 0 bases at V and 1 base at J, with 6 bases in the middle. Germline V gene sequence: CDR1 ENHRY, CDR2 SYGVKD. CDR3 length equals 14 residues. DNA for the CDR3: TGTGCCATCAGTGAGTCGGGAACGAACACTGAAGCTTTCTTT. This sequence encodes CAISESGTNTEAFF.

The V and J genes are TRBV5-4 and TRBJ2-7; D unclear. V lost 4 bases, J lost 4 bases, and 21 bases lay in between. Germline CDR1 and CDR2: SGHNT and YYREEE (reference sequence). The CDR3 is made up of 16 amino acids. As DNA, the CDR3 is TGTGCCAGCAGCCTTAATCCGGGCGACCGCGTTTACGAGCAGTACTTC. Protein: CASSLNPGDRVYEQYF.

This chain uses TRBV7-2 with TRBJ1-1; D is unclear. The CDR3 length is 16 residues. Germline CDR1 is SGHTA and CDR2 is FQGNSA. Trimming stripped 0 bases from V and 6 bases from J, with 17 bases between. The CDR3 DNA reads as TGTGCCAGCAGCTTAGCAGTTCTGGGCGGTGGGGCTGAAGCTTTCTTT. It encodes CASSLAVLGGGAEAFF. The entire variable domain, with the rest obtained from reference TRBV7-2 and TRBJ1-1, is as follows: GAGVSQSPSNKVTEKGKDVELRCDPISGHTALYWYRQSLGQGLEFLIYFQGNSAPDKSGLPSDRFSAERTGGSVSTLTIQRTQQEDSAVYLCASSLAVLGGGAEAFFGQGTRLTVV.

The genes are TRBV27 and TRBJ1-1; D is uncertain. V was cut by 4 bases and J by 5 bases, with 17 bases left in between. CDR3 length equals 15 residues. CDR1 is MNHEY and CDR2 is SMNVEV in the germline V gene (reference sequence). The CDR3 loop is CASSSPVGGGTEAFF. The CDR3 DNA follows: TGTGCCAGCAGTTCCCCCGTGGGTGGAGGAACTGAAGCTTTCTTT.

The rearrangement uses TRBV18 and TRBJ2-2; a weak D match, TRBD1 (6 bases). V lost 1 base to trimming and J lost 7 bases, with 13 bases between them. Germline assignment: CDR1 KGHSH and CDR2 LQKENI. CDR3 size: 15 residues. This CDR3 reads CASSPRQGPDGELFF. The CDR3 DNA reads TGTGCCAGCTCACCACGTCAGGGGCCTGACGGGGAGCTGTTTTTT. The variable domain in full, with the rest retrieved from reference TRBV18 and TRBJ2-2, is NAGVMQNPRHLVRRRGQEARLRCSPMKGHSHVYWYRQLPEEGLKFMVYLQKENIIDESGMPKERFSAEFPKEGPSILRIQQVVRGDSAAYFCASSPRQGPDGELFFGEGSRLTVL.

The chain joins TRBV25-1 to TRBJ1-1, with D unclear. This CDR3 is built from 12 residues. The germline CDR1 and CDR2 sequences are MGHDK and SYGVNS. V lost 5 bases to trimming and J lost 7 bases, with 11 bases between them. The CDR3 region has the DNA TGTGCCAGCAGTTTCCAGGCGAATGAAGCTTTCTTT. Translation gives CASSFQANEAFF.

The chain employs TRBV9 and TRBJ1-2; D remains ambiguous. V was clipped by 0 bases and J by 1 base, with 10 bases between them. The germline CDR1 and CDR2 sequences are SGDLS and YYNGEE. CDR3 length: 15 amino acids. CDR3 coding DNA: TGTGCCAGCAGCGTAGCTACGACAAGTAACTATGGCTACACCTTC. It specifies CASSVATTSNYGYTF.

This sequence joins TRBV28 and TRBJ2-1; possibly TRBD1 for D (5 bases). The germline gives CDR1 MDHEN, CDR2 SYDVKM. The CDR3 runs to 12 residues. This CDR3 reads CVVRASYNEQFF. As DNA, the CDR3 is TGTGTAGTCAGGGCCTCCTACAATGAGCAGTTCTTC.

This clone was seen a single time. The CDR3 sequence: CASTASNYGYTF. The CDR3 DNA follows: TGTGCCAGTACAGCGTCTAACTATGGCTACACCTTC. The chain couples TRBV19 to TRBJ1-2; D is uncertain. This CDR3 comprises 12 residues. Germline CDR1 reads LNHDA; CDR2 reads SQIVND (reference sequence). The V gene lost 7 bases and the J gene lost 0 bases, with 6 bases spanning the gap.

The CDR3 here is CATSRGLSGNEQFF. CDR3 nucleotide sequence: TGTGCCACCAGCAGAGGGTTATCAGGCAATGAGCAGTTCTTC. The chain carries TRBV15 and TRBJ2-1; D gene uncertain. The CDR3 runs 14 residues. V lost 1 base and J 6 bases, leaving 10 bases between the germline ends. Germline CDR1 is LNHNV and CDR2 is YYDKDF (reference sequence). The variable domain in full, with the rest retrieved from reference TRBV15 and TRBJ2-1, is DAMVIQNPRYQVTQFGKPVTLSCSQTLNHNVMYWYQQKSSQAPKLLFHYYDKDFNNEADTPDNFQSRRPNTSFCFLDIRSPGLGDTAMYLCATSRGLSGNEQFFGPGTRLTVL.

V usage is TRBV3-1 (or the pseudogene TRBV3-2) and J usage is TRBJ2-7, with 10 bases aligning to TRBD2. Looked up from germline, CDR1 is LGHDT and CDR2 is YNNKEL (reference sequence). The V gene end was trimmed by 5 bases and the J gene end by 0 bases; junction bases not matched to a gene: 7. This CDR3 spans 16 amino acids. DNA of the CDR3: TGTGCCAGCAGCTCCTGGACTAGCGGAGGCTCCTACGAGCAGTACTTC. Amino acids: CASSSWTSGGSYEQYF.

This clone occurred once. The V call is TRBV30, the J call TRBJ2-2; TRBD1 matches at 8 bases. The germline V gene encodes CDR1 GTSNPN and CDR2 SVGIG (reference sequence). Unmatched junction bases numbered 5, after V lost 5 bases and J lost 3 bases. The CDR3 has 14 residues. The chain's CDR3 is CAWQGARHTGELFF. CDR3 nucleotides: TGTGCCTGGCAGGGGGCCCGACACACCGGGGAGCTGTTTTTT.

This chain joins TRBV5-4 and TRBJ2-1; 9 bases line up with TRBD2. CDR1 SGHNT and CDR2 YYREEE come from the germline V gene (reference sequence). Germline trimming cut 0 bases from V and 6 bases from J; bases unmatched to any gene: 10. CDR3 size: 17 residues. The CDR3 sequence is CASSLESGREGSNEQFF. CDR3 bases: TGTGCCAGCAGCTTGGAGAGCGGGCGGGAGGGGAGCAATGAGCAGTTCTTC.

The rearrangement joins TRBV12-5 to TRBJ1-1; 11 nucleotides line up with TRBD1. There are 17 residues in the CDR3. The V gene end was trimmed by 3 bases and the J gene end by 3 bases; junction bases not matched to a gene: 9. Germline values: CDR1 LGHNT, CDR2 FRNRAP. CDR3 nucleotides: TGTGCTAGTGGTTTCCCCGACGGGACAGGGGGGGACACTGAAGCTTTCTTT. Translation gives CASGFPDGTGGDTEAFF. The variable domain in full, completed from reference TRBV12-5 and TRBJ1-1, reads DARVTQTPRHKVTEMGQEVTMRCQPILGHNTVFWYRQTMMQGLELLAYFRNRAPLDDSGMPKDRFSAEMPDATLATLKIQPSEPRDSAVYFCASGFPDGTGGDTEAFFGQGTRLTVV.

The rearrangement joins TRBV19 to TRBJ2-3; D is unresolved. With 9 bases removed from V and 7 bases from J, the gap between germline ends came to 11 bases. From germline, CDR1 is LNHDA and CDR2 SQIVND (reference sequence). This CDR3 has 11 residues. CDR3: CASRSWYTQYF. CDR3 nucleotides: TGTGCCAGCCGTTCCTGGTATACGCAGTATTTT.

For this clone: Just one base apart from a much larger clone, this may be a read error. The chain has TRBV28 and TRBJ2-7, with D tentatively TRBD2 (6 bases). Per the germline V gene, CDR1 is MDHEN and CDR2 is SYDVKM. This CDR3 is 11 amino acids long. Trimming cost V 8 bases and J 1 base, with 6 bases left between them. CDR3 nucleotide sequence: TGTGCCAGCGGGGGGTCCTACGAGCAGTACTTC. Translated, it gives CASGGSYEQYF.

A remark on this clone: This specimen includes other DNA sequences encoding the same CDR3. CDR3 sequence: CASSLPSSYNEQFF. The CDR3 DNA reads as TGTGCCAGCAGTTTACCTAGCTCCTACAATGAGCAGTTCTTC. V usage is TRBV28 and J usage is TRBJ2-1; D unclear. Between the trimmed V and J ends, which lost 2 bases and 0 bases, there was a span of 5 bases. The CDR3 contains 14 residues. Germline assignment: CDR1 MDHEN and CDR2 SYDVKM.

The genes are TRBV5-4 and TRBJ2-2; D gene uncertain. In germline, CDR1 is SGHNT, CDR2 YYREEE (reference sequence). The ends were cut back, 6 bases at V and 0 bases at J, with 12 bases in the middle. The CDR3 runs to 15 residues. CDR3 region: CASNRAESNTGELFF. CDR3 DNA sequence: TGTGCCAGCAACCGAGCAGAGTCGAACACCGGGGAGCTGTTTTTT.

The V gene is TRBV28, the J gene TRBJ2-5; a possible D gene is TRBD1 (6 bases). The germline V and J ends were trimmed by 5 bases and 2 bases, with 18 bases remaining between them. The CDR3 spans 16 residues. Germline CDR1 reads MDHEN; CDR2 reads SYDVKM. CDR3 residues: CASSPLARGKQETQYF. CDR3 nucleotides: TGTGCCAGCAGTCCGCTGGCCAGGGGAAAGCAAGAGACCCAGTACTTC.

The chain couples TRBV20-1 to TRBJ2-7; D is ambiguous. In germline, CDR1 is DFQATT, CDR2 SNEGSKA (reference sequence). The CDR3 is made up of 12 amino acids. Trimming shortened V by 3 bases and J by 1 base, and 7 bases separated the two germline ends. CDR3 residues: CSASSSSYEQYF. The CDR3 DNA sequence: TGCAGTGCTAGTTCCAGTTCCTACGAGCAGTACTTC.

The chain joins TRBV27 to TRBJ2-4; D not resolved. The CDR3 extends over 16 amino acids. CDR1 MNHEY and CDR2 SMNVEV come from the germline V gene (reference sequence). Trimming cost V 0 bases and J 1 base, with 10 bases left between them. The CDR3 region is CASSLSSPLAKNIQYF. CDR3 DNA sequence: TGTGCCAGCAGTTTATCGTCGCCCCTGGCCAAAAACATTCAGTACTTC.

The rearrangement links TRBV28 to TRBJ1-1; D call uncertain. V was cut by 3 bases and J by 1 base, with 9 bases left in between. Germline V gene sequence: CDR1 MDHEN, CDR2 SYDVKM. The CDR3 runs to 14 residues. The CDR3 bases are TGTGCCAGCAGTTTCCCCTCGGGGAACACTGAAGCTTTCTTT. It yields the protein CASSFPSGNTEAFF.